This TCR beta chain was identified during a study of blood T cell repertoires in COVID-19 (dated by TCRdb to the early 2020s). Broadly, across the study: Samples covering the acute and convalescent phases of COVID-19 were provided by collaborators in the United States, Italy and Spain. The sample metadata nearly always contained a de-identified subject ID, COVID-19 status, age in years and sex. Deeply sampled blood TCRbeta repertoires from subjects exposed to, actively infected with, or recovered from COVID-19 were included in the dataset. A freely available public database, intended as a resource for researchers studying the immune response to SARS-CoV-2, is where the repertoires were released. The prospective study material was composed of cDNA or gDNA derived from T cells, B-cell-depleted T cells, or PBMCs. Where HLA class I and class II types were available, the types were taken from metadata supplied by the sample provider, not from assay-based typing. The samples were drawn from the first 160 participants of the ongoing ImmuneRACE study and from 1,254 subjects provided by 6 global collaborators.

After removal of 7 bases from V and 6 bases from J, the junction retains 5 bases not matched to a gene. The germline V gene sets CDR1 to SNHLY and CDR2 to FYNNEI. The cysteine opens and the phenylalanine closes a CDR3 of 12 amino acids. This entry keeps only the CDR3 DNA: 36 bases, framed from base 1. TCRbeta CDR3 regions were amplified from genomic DNA using the immunoSEQ Assay, a bias-controlled multiplex PCR. The source study handled its data this way. Nucleated cell counts per sample were estimated from amplification of reference gene primers within the assay. To quantify the absolute abundance of each unique TCRbeta CDR3 rearrangement, sequence reads were collapsed and filtered. For each sample, productive Simpson clonality was calculated as the square root of Simpson's diversity index over productive rearrangements. As stored in TCRdb, this immuneACCESS dataset retains in-frame rearrangements with V and J assigned. A fraction of the clones does not appear; measured against another copy, unresolved V genes explain less than half of the discrepancy, and the remainder lacks a known reason. Clone size and the V and J calls come from that table; the DNA yielded D and trimming. This sample gives about 55,000 clones in total; about nine tenths of them show up just once. Jointly, the top ten make up about 8.5% of the sample.

Remarks on this clone: The antigen this receptor binds is unknown. No base quality information exists; no much larger clone differs at one position.

Broader findings and caveats from the paper: The quantity of clinical and demographic metadata differed by source and by participant and was supplied without curation.

Whole blood was collected in K2EDTA tubes by collaborating institutions according to the institutions' own protocols. Collaborator samples were shipped for TCRbeta analysis as frozen whole blood, isolated PBMCs, or DNA extracted from either sample type. This TCR was sampled from a man between 60 and 75 years old with active COVID-19. Rearrangement joined TRBV2 to TRBJ1-2, and 7 bases in between align with TRBD1. Source material: peripheral blood. The CDR3 amino acid sequence is: CASNRDSNGYTF. DNA sequence: TGTGCCAGCAACCGGGACAGCAATGGCTACACCTTC. Outside the CDR3, residues come from the reference TRBV2 and TRBJ1-2 proteins, so the full variable domain is: EPEVTQTPSHQVTQMGQEVILRCVPISNHLYFYWYRQILGQKVEFLVSFYNNEISEKSEIFDDQFSVERPDGSNFTLKIRSTKLEDSAMYFCASNRDSNGYTFGSGTRLTVV.